The rows below give T cell receptor beta chains drawn from one sample of a study of blood T cells in healthy people across ages. TCRdb re-derived calls from the 5' RACE reads in MiXCR, one entry per CDR3 protein. Found here are about 670,000 distinct CDR3 sequences, over 40% of them singletons; the top ten hold 13%. Sample: blood. The receptors derive from a woman older than 75 in good health. The CDR3 runs from the conserved cysteine through the conserved F or W. The order of the fields is V gene, J gene, D gene, clone size, CDR3 DNA, CDR3 protein. The D gene is left open where the match is weak. Some rows have no size entry. The others give once, few or many, or a class for an expanded clone.

TRBV6-6,TRBJ2-5,NA,NA,TGTGCCAGCAGCCCCGACCCGGCGGGAGAGACCCAGTACTTC,CASSPDPAGETQYF
TRBV11-2,TRBJ1-1,NA,many,TGTGCCAGCAGCTTAGCGGGGGAGGCTTTCTTT,CASSLAGEAFF
TRBV30,TRBJ2-5,NA,NA,TGTGCCTGGAGTGGACAAGGGGCAGAGACCCAGTACTTC,CAWSGQGAETQYF
TRBV14,TRBJ2-1,NA,many,TGTGCCAGCAGCCAGGCAAGCCCCTACAATGAGCAGTTCTTC,CASSQASPYNEQFF
TRBV2,TRBJ2-7,TRBD2,few,TGTGCCAGCAGGGGGGGGCTTAGCGGGAAGGCCTACGAGCAGTACTTC,CASRGGLSGKAYEQYF
TRBV12-3/TRBV12-4,TRBJ2-2,TRBD1,NA,TGTGCCAGCAGTGGGACAGGGGGCAGGGAGCTGTTTTTT,CASSGTGGRELFF
TRBV9,TRBJ2-1,TRBD2,many,TGTGCCAGCAGCGTAGTTGGGACTAGCGGGATTGGCAATGAGCAGTTCTTC,CASSVVGTSGIGNEQFF
TRBV3-1,TRBJ2-7,NA,NA,TGTGCCAGCAGCCTCCAACGGGCTAGCAGTCAGCAGTACTTC,CASSLQRASSQQYF
TRBV7-3,TRBJ2-7,NA,NA,TGTGCCAGCAGTCCCGCCCCTAGGAGGGGGGTAACCTACGAGCAGTACTTC,CASSPAPRRGVTYEQYF
TRBV7-9,TRBJ2-7,NA,NA,TGTGCCAGCAGCTTAGGACCCGGACCGATGACTTACGAGCAGTACTTC,CASSLGPGPMTYEQYF
TRBV20-1,TRBJ2-3,TRBD2,NA,TGCAGTGCAATACTAGCGGGGATCACAGATACGCAATATTTT,CSAILAGITDTQYF
TRBV6-5,TRBJ1-2,TRBD1,many,TGTGCCAGCAGACCCCCGGACAGGTTCAAGGATGGCTACACCTTC,CASRPPDRFKDGYTF
TRBV28,TRBJ2-7,TRBD1,NA,TGTGCCAGCAGTTTAACACCGGGACAGCCAACTTACGAGCAGTACTTC,CASSLTPGQPTYEQYF
TRBV7-3,TRBJ2-1,NA,NA,TGTGCCAGCAGCTTAGGGGCGGCTTCCTACAATAAGCAGTTCTTC,CASSLGAASYNKQFF
TRBV12-3/TRBV12-4,TRBJ2-7,NA,many,TGTGCCAGCAGCGCGACTACCTACGAGCAGTACTTC,CASSATTYEQYF
TRBV7-9,TRBJ2-7,NA,once,TGTGCCAGCGGCGTAGCGGCCTCCTACGAGCAGTACTTC,CASGVAASYEQYF
TRBV5-1,TRBJ2-7,NA,few,TGCGCCAGCAGCTCTGACATCAACGAGCAGTACTTC,CASSSDINEQYF
TRBV10-3,TRBJ1-1,TRBD1,NA,TGTGCCATCAGCACTACAGGGGTCGCTGAAGCTTTCTTT,CAISTTGVAEAFF
TRBV29-1,TRBJ1-1,NA,many,TGCAGCGTTGGGCCCGAAAATACTGAAGCTTTCTTT,CSVGPENTEAFF
TRBV7-9,TRBJ2-3,NA,NA,TGTGCCAGCAGCGACAAACGAGGCACAGATACGCAGTATTTT,CASSDKRGTDTQYF
TRBV7-2,TRBJ2-7,NA,NA,TGTGCCAGCAACAAGGGACTCGGCCCTTCCTCCGAGCAGTACTTC,CASNKGLGPSSEQYF
TRBV5-1,TRBJ2-1,TRBD2,few,TGCGCCAGCAGCTTGGCCAGCGGGAGTAGCAATGAGCAGTTCTTC,CASSLASGSSNEQFF
TRBV5-1,TRBJ2-1,NA,NA,TGCGCCAGCAGGTCGGGGGAAACCTACAATGAGCAGTTCTTC,CASRSGETYNEQFF
TRBV4-2,TRBJ2-7,NA,few,TGTGCCAGCAGCCAAGACGGGGGAGCTTCCTACGAGCAGTACTTC,CASSQDGGASYEQYF
TRBV29-1,TRBJ2-1,TRBD2,many,TGCAGCGTTGCGAGAACTAGCGGAGAGAATGAGCAGTTCTTC,CSVARTSGENEQFF
TRBV25-1,TRBJ2-6,NA,NA,TGTGCCAGCAGTGAACGGGGTTCCGGGGCCAACGTCCTGACTTTC,CASSERGSGANVLTF
TRBV20-1,TRBJ2-6,NA,few,TGCAGTGCTAGTTCCGGGTCTGCCTACTCTGGGGCCAACGTCCTGACTTTC,CSASSGSAYSGANVLTF
TRBV20-1,TRBJ2-3,NA,few,TGCAGTGCTCCCGGCTACTCTAGCACAGATACGCAGTATTTT,CSAPGYSSTDTQYF
TRBV5-1,TRBJ2-1,TRBD2,many,TGCGCCAGCAGCTCAAGGATCTCTAGCGGGAGCAATGAGCAGTTCTTC,CASSSRISSGSNEQFF
TRBV5-1,TRBJ1-1,NA,NA,TGCGCCAGCAGCTTGACAGCTGGGAACACTGAAGCTTTCTTT,CASSLTAGNTEAFF
TRBV28,TRBJ2-1,NA,many,TGTGCCAGCAGAGGGCAGGGAGTGTTCTTC,CASRGQGVFF
TRBV6-4,TRBJ1-5,TRBD1,NA,TGTGCCAGCAGTGACCATAGACAGGGACTCAATCAGCCCCAGCATTTT,CASSDHRQGLNQPQHF
TRBV4-3,TRBJ2-7,TRBD2,NA,TGCGCCAGCAGCCAAGTGCGGGGGGGCGGCTACGAGCAGTACTTC,CASSQVRGGGYEQYF
TRBV11-3,TRBJ2-3,NA,NA,TGTGCCAGCAGCGCCGGGACCGTCACAGATACGCAGTATTTT,CASSAGTVTDTQYF
TRBV5-1,TRBJ2-7,TRBD2,few,TGCGCCAGCAGCCCGGGACTAGGCCCTCGGGAGCAGTACTTC,CASSPGLGPREQYF
TRBV10-3,TRBJ2-2,NA,NA,TGTGCCATCAGTGAGTCTTCTTTAGGGTGGAACACCGGGGAGCTGTTTTTT,CAISESSLGWNTGELFF
TRBV3-1,TRBJ2-5,NA,many,TGTGCCAGCAGTCGGAGGGCCCTAAAAGAGACCCAGTACTTC,CASSRRALKETQYF
TRBV5-1,TRBJ2-5,NA,many,TGCGCCAGCACGCCCTCTCCGGGAGAAGAGACCCAGTACTTC,CASTPSPGEETQYF
TRBV28,TRBJ1-2,NA,few,TGTGCCAGCAGTTTGTCAGGGTTCACAGGCTACACCTTC,CASSLSGFTGYTF
TRBV20-1,TRBJ1-6,TRBD1,NA,TGCAGTGCTAGAGATAGGGGGCAACCCTATAATTCACCCCTCCACTTT,CSARDRGQPYNSPLHF
TRBV10-3,TRBJ2-7,TRBD1,few,TGTGCCATCAGGGGACAGGGGAGCTCCTACGAGCAGTACTTC,CAIRGQGSSYEQYF
TRBV27,TRBJ2-5,TRBD2,NA,TGTGCCAGCAGTTTTGGCCCCCCCGGGACTAGTGAGACCCAGTACTTC,CASSFGPPGTSETQYF
TRBV29-1,TRBJ2-7,TRBD1,NA,TGCAGCATGGGACAGCTTAGGCCCTACGAGCAGTACTTC,CSMGQLRPYEQYF
TRBV18,TRBJ2-3,TRBD2,many,TGTGCCAGCTCACCAATAAGGATGACTAGCGGACCCACAGATACGCAGTATTTT,CASSPIRMTSGPTDTQYF
TRBV27,TRBJ2-1,TRBD2,NA,TGTGCCAGCAGTTTAAAGGCGCCTCGACTAGCGGGGAAAACCTACAATGAGCAGTTCTTC,CASSLKAPRLAGKTYNEQFF
TRBV5-6,TRBJ2-1,TRBD1,few,TGTGCCAGCAGCTATGACAGGGTACCCTACAATGAGCAGTTCTTC,CASSYDRVPYNEQFF
TRBV7-9,TRBJ1-2,NA,NA,TGTGCCAGCAGCTCACAGGGATTAGGCTACACCTTC,CASSSQGLGYTF
TRBV24-1,TRBJ2-1,TRBD2,many,TGTGCCACCGCTTTTAGCGGGAACTTCAATGAGCAGTTCTTC,CATAFSGNFNEQFF